The 10 T cell receptor beta chains reported below all come from one sample, sequenced in a study of cytomegalovirus exposure and HLA in healthy donors. 13 Jbeta primers and 60 Vbeta primers were used for the PCR. Sequencing was performed with immunoSEQ multiplex PCR; in TCRdb, only in-frame clones are kept and a portion is missing. Among some 160,000 clones listed, roughly 79% were seen once. The specimen sequenced was PBMCs. The origin of the receptors is a woman between 40 and 55 years old in good health and CMV-seropositive.

CDR3 coding DNA: TGCAGCGTTGATGGGGCAGTTCAAGAGACCCAGTACTTC. Translation: CSVDGAVQETQYF. The chain uses TRBV29-1 and TRBJ2-5; possibly TRBD1 for D (5 bases). The CDR3 extends over 13 amino acids. Trimming shortened V by 3 bases and J by 2 bases, and 10 bases separated the two germline ends. Germline assignment: CDR1 SQVTM and CDR2 ANQGSEA. Variable domain in full (rest from reference TRBV29-1 and TRBJ2-5): SAVISQKPSRDICQRGTSLTIQCQVDSQVTMMFWYRQQPGQSLTLIATANQGSEATYESGFVIDKFPISRPNLTFSTLTVSNMSPEDSSIYLCSVDGAVQETQYFGPGTRLLVL.

V is TRBV5-5 and J is TRBJ1-2; possibly TRBD1 for D (5 bases). The CDR3 length is 14 residues. Germline loops: CDR1 SGHKS, CDR2 YYEKEE (reference sequence). V was pared by 0 bases and J by 6 bases, with 12 bases between. In DNA form, the CDR3 reads TGTGCCAGCAGCTTGGTGTCGACAGTGGATGGCTACACCTTC. Amino acid sequence: CASSLVSTVDGYTF.

The genes are TRBV9 and TRBJ1-1; D remains unclear. This CDR3 spans 14 amino acids. V gave up 0 bases and J gave up 8 bases, with 14 bases separating them. Looked up from germline, CDR1 is SGDLS and CDR2 is YYNGEE. The CDR3 DNA reads TGTGCCAGCAGCGTAGTTTTGAGGGCCCCAGAAGCTTTCTTT. Protein sequence: CASSVVLRAPEAFF.

The chain links TRBV19 to TRBJ1-1, with 7 nucleotides matching TRBD1. The V gene end was trimmed by 7 bases and the J gene end by 5 bases; junction bases not matched to a gene: 7. Germline lookup yields CDR1 LNHDA and CDR2 SQIVND (reference sequence). CDR3 length: 13 residues. The CDR3 loop is CASKKQGLTEAFF. The CDR3 bases are TGTGCCAGTAAAAAACAGGGGCTGACTGAAGCTTTCTTT.

The chain combines TRBV19 with TRBJ2-7; tentative D call: TRBD2 (6 bases). In germline, CDR1 is LNHDA, CDR2 SQIVND (reference sequence). CDR3 length: 13 amino acids. The germline V and J ends were trimmed by 9 bases and 0 bases, with 12 bases remaining between them. The CDR3 reads CASRGTGSYEQYF. Written as DNA, the CDR3 is TGTGCCAGCCGCGGGACTGGCTCCTACGAGCAGTACTTC. Looking up the rest from reference TRBV19 and TRBJ2-7 gives the full variable domain: DGGITQSPKYLFRKEGQNVTLSCEQNLNHDAMYWYRQDPGQGLRLIYYSQIVNDFQKGDIAEGYSVSREKKESFPLTVTSAQKNPTAFYLCASRGTGSYEQYFGPGTRLTVT.

The J gene is TRBJ1-1, the V gene TRBV6-6; weak D call: TRBD1 (5 bases). V was clipped by 7 bases and J by 7 bases, with 13 bases between them. The CDR3 covers 12 residues. Germline V CDR1 and CDR2: MNHNY, SVGAGI (reference sequence). The CDR3 region is CASKAGPDEAFF. CDR3 bases: TGTGCCAGCAAGGCGGGGCCGGATGAAGCTTTCTTT.

This clone was seen once. The rearrangement joins TRBV6-1 to TRBJ2-7; 12 bases line up with TRBD2. Germline CDR1 and CDR2: MNHNS and SASEGT. J lost 3 bases, V lost 11 bases, and 5 bases had no gene match. There are 13 residues in the CDR3. The CDR3 loop is CAGTTSGGYEQYF. The CDR3 nucleotides are TGTGCCGGGACGACTAGCGGGGGCTACGAGCAGTACTTC.

The V and J genes are TRBV7-8 and TRBJ2-7, with a possible D match to TRBD1 (6 bases). V shed 4 bases and J shed 6 bases, with 16 bases lying between them. The CDR3 totals 14 residues. Germline CDR1 and CDR2: SGHVS and FQNEAQ. CDR3 amino acids: CASSSRVVGGEQYF. CDR3 nucleotides: TGTGCCAGCAGCTCCCGAGTTGTAGGGGGCGAGCAGTACTTC.

There are a few counts of this clone. The chain combines TRBV6-6 with TRBJ2-7; 7 bases are a match to TRBD1. CDR3 length: 14 amino acids. In germline, CDR1 is MNHNY, CDR2 SVGAGI (reference sequence). V shed 6 bases and J 4 bases; nucleotides not matched to a gene: 9. This CDR3 is CASRELGGAYEQYF. CDR3 nucleotide sequence: TGTGCCAGCAGGGAGTTAGGGGGCGCGTACGAGCAGTACTTC.

V and J are TRBV19 and TRBJ1-5, with TRBD1 matching 7 bases. V shed 7 bases and J 4 bases; nucleotides not matched to a gene: 10. CDR1 and CDR2 (germline): LNHDA, SQIVND (reference sequence). The CDR3 is made up of 15 amino acids. The CDR3 coding sequence is TGTGCCAGTAAAGACGACAGGGTAGGTAATCAGCCCCAGCATTTT. It specifies CASKDDRVGNQPQHF.